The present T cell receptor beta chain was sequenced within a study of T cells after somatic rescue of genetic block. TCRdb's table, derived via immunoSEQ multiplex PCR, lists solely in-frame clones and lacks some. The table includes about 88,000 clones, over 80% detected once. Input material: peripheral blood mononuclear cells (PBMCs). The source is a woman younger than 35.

As DNA, the CDR3 is TGTGCCAGCAGCTTCAGCACAGATACGCAGTATTTT. As protein: CASSFSTDTQYF. V and J are TRBV7-2 and TRBJ2-3; D is unresolved. The CDR3 runs to 12 residues. Germline V CDR1 and CDR2: SGHTA, FQGNSA. The V end was cut by 3 bases, the J end by 0 bases, with 1 base between.